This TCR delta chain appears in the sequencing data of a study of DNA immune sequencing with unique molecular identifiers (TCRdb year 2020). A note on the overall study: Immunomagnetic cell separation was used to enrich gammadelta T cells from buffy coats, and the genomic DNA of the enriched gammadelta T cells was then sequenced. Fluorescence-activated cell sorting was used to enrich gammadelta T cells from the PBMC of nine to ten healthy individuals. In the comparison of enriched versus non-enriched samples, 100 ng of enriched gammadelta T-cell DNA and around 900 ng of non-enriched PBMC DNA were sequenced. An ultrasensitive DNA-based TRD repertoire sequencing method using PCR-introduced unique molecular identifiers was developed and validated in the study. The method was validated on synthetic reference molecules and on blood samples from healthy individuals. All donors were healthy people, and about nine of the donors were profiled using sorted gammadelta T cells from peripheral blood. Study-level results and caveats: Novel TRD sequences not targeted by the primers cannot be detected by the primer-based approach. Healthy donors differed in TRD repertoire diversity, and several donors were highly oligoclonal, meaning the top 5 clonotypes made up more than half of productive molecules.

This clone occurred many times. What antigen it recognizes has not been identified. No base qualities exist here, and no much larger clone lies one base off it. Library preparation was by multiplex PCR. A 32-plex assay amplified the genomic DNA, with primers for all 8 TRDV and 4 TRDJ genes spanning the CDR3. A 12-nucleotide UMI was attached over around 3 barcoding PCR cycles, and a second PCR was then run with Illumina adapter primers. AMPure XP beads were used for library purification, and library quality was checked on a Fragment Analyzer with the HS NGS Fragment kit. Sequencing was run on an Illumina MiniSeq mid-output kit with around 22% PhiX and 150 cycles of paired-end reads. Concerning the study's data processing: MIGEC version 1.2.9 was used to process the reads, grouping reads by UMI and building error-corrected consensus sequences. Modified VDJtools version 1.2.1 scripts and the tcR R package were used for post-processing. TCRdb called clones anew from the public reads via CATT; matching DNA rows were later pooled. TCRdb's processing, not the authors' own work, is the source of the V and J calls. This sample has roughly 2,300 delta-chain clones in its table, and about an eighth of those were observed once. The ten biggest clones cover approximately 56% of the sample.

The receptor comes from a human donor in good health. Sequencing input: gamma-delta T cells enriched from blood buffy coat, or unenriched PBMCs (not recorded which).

For the CDR3, the sequence is CACDSLGDNDDKLIF. The bases are TGTGCCTGTGACTCACTGGGGGATAATGACGATAAACTCATCTTT. The chain joins TRDV2 to TRDJ1, with 11 junctional bases fitting TRDD3. For CDR1 and CDR2, the germline V gene lists GEAIGNYY and EKD. The CDR3, cysteine through phenylalanine, is 15 amino acids long. The CDR3 DNA has 45 bases and is translated from base 1. V and J are trimmed by 3 bases and 4 bases, and the gene matches miss 6 bases of the junction.